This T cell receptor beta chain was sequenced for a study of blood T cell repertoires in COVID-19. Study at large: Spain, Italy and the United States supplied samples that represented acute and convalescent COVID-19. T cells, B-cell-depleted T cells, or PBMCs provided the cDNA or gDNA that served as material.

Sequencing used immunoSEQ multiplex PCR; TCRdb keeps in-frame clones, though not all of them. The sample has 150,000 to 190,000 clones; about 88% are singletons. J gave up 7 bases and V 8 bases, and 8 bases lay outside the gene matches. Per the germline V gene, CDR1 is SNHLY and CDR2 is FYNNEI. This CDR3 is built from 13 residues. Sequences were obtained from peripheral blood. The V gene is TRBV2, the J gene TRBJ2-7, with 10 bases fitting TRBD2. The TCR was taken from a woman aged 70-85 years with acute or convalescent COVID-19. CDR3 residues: CASARLAGGEQYV. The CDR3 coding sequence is TGTGCCAGCGCCAGACTAGCGGGTGGGGAGCAGTACGTC.